The clone carrying this T cell receptor beta chain was seen a handful of times. Its specificity is unknown. The donors, nominally healthy at sampling, likely had unrecorded immune exposures. PCR was performed using 60 Vbeta and 13 Jbeta primers. Sequencing was performed with immunoSEQ multiplex PCR; in TCRdb, only in-frame clones are kept and a portion is missing. Of some 220,000 clones listed, 77% were seen once; the top ten hold roughly 2.5%. The source of the sample is a study of cytomegalovirus exposure and HLA in healthy donors. Study-level background: Sequencing of 180 million or so T cells in an earlier analysis found 120 million or so unique TCR beta sequences. The study's early data release held about 85 million unique TCRs from HLA-typed donors.

Study-level points and caveats: As a later analysis showed, several of the most significant clusters appeared to be linked to common viral pathogens.

Germline CDR1 and CDR2: MGHRA and YSYEKL. V dropped 1 base and J dropped 4 bases, with 14 bases sitting between them. The CDR3 consists of 15 residues. This TCR was recovered from a woman aged 55-69 years in good health and CMV-seropositive. Sequenced: PBMCs. The V gene is TRBV4-1, the J gene TRBJ2-7; the D gene is possibly TRBD1 (5 bases). The CDR3 loop is CASSQGTISDYEQYF. For the CDR3, the DNA is TGCGCCAGCAGCCAAGGGACAATCTCCGATTACGAGCAGTACTTC.